This T cell receptor beta chain originates from a study of shared clonotypes between healthy human individuals. Naive CD8 cells, CD45RO-negative and positively selected for CCR7, excluded terminally differentiated effector memory CD45RA+ cells. Note on this clone: What it binds is not known.

The CDR3 is made up of 14 amino acids. Per the germline V gene, CDR1 is ENHRY and CDR2 is SYGVKD. V was clipped by 11 bases and J by 3 bases, with 17 bases between them. In the sorted-subset replicate PCRs, approximately 200 ng DNA, 25,000 to 30,000 T cell genomes, was used. The table came from immunoSEQ multiplex PCR; TCRdb's copy has only in-frame clones and leaves some out. This sample carries approximately 1.9 million clones, just over 90% of them seen once, and the ten largest clones take roughly 1.7%. Study-level results: Across subsets, estimated richness was generally greater for naive than for memory populations.

Sequenced sample: naive CD8+ T cells from PBMCs. This sequence joins TRBV10-3 and TRBJ2-1; D possibly corresponds to TRBD2 (6 bases). The clonotype comes from a man in his late teens or twenties in good health. Some clones in this sample may be carry-over from other donors' samples. The CDR3 DNA is TGTGCCGTCCTTGTGAGGGAGGACTACAATGAGCAGTTCTTC. Translated: CAVLVREDYNEQFF.